The 30 T cell receptor beta chains in this list originate from one sample, sequenced in a study of Graves' ophthalmopathy and Graves' hyperthyroidism. Amplification of the TCR beta CDR3 regions used RNA transcripts (as template). Following a first-round RT-PCR that used HTBI primers, a second-round multiplex PCR was carried out. TCRdb re-called the multiplex PCR reads with MiXCR, one entry per CDR3 protein. The sample contains over a million distinct CDR3 sequences, about 35% of which appear only once. Material: peripheral blood or thyroid tissue (not recorded which). These receptors were obtained from an adult man with Graves' hyperthyroidism.

A word on this clonotype: A much bigger clone sits one base away, suggesting this may be a read error. V gene TRBV19 combines with J gene TRBJ1-5; D possibly corresponds to TRBD1 (5 bases). The V end was cut by 9 bases, the J end by 1 base, with 16 bases between. This CDR3 is 15 amino acids long. Germline V gene data show CDR1 as LNHDA and CDR2 as SQIVND (reference sequence). CDR3 DNA: TGTGCCAGCACCCAGGACACAGCGAGCAATCAGCCCCAGCATTTT. Its protein is CASTQDTASNQPQHF.

The chain has TRBV10-3 and TRBJ1-6; possibly TRBD1 for D (6 bases). V was trimmed by 6 bases and J by 7 bases, leaving 10 bases between them. Germline loops: CDR1 ENHRY, CDR2 SYGVKD. There are 13 residues in the CDR3. The DNA of the CDR3 is TGTGCCATCAGCAGACAGGAGAATTCACCCCTCCACTTT. Amino acid sequence: CAISRQENSPLHF.

At least ten counts were recorded for this clonotype. CDR3 nucleotides: TGTGCCAGCAGCCCCCGTGGAAAGTCAGAGACCCAGTACTTC. Protein sequence: CASSPRGKSETQYF. The chain employs TRBV7-2 and TRBJ2-5; D not resolved. V dropped 5 bases and J dropped 4 bases, with 14 bases sitting between them. The CDR3 has 14 residues. Per the germline V gene, CDR1 is SGHTA and CDR2 is FQGNSA.

CDR3 residues: CASSRQGAHNGQYF. CDR3 DNA sequence: TGTGCCAGCAGTAGGCAGGGGGCTCACAACGGGCAGTACTTC. The chain links TRBV7-6 to TRBJ2-7; 8 nucleotides align to TRBD1. V was pared by 6 bases and J by 9 bases, with 13 bases of the junction left unmatched. The CDR3 totals 14 residues. Germline V gene data show CDR1 as SGHVS and CDR2 as FNYEAQ.

Many counts were recorded for this clonotype. The junction shows a germline mismatch at one end, possibly a read error. The rearrangement uses TRBV7-9 and TRBJ2-5; a possible D gene is TRBD1 (6 bases). CDR1 is SEHNR, CDR2 FQNEAQ, per germline (reference sequence). This CDR3 has 14 residues. CDR3 nucleotide sequence: TGCGCCAGCAGCTCTGGGACAAGGCAAGAGACCCAGTACTTC. As protein: CASSSGTRQETQYF.

This clonotype was observed a handful of times. The chain recombines TRBV20-1 with TRBJ2-7; D ambiguous. The V gene's germline CDR1 is DFQATT and CDR2 SNEGSKA (reference sequence). The CDR3 contains 13 residues. Trimming shortened V by 5 bases and J by 0 bases, and 11 bases separated the two germline ends. The chain's CDR3 is CSALGESSYEQYF. The CDR3 DNA follows: TGCAGTGCTCTTGGCGAGAGCTCCTACGAGCAGTACTTC.

Of note for this clonotype: The junction departs from germline at one end; a sequencing error may be responsible. The V and J genes are TRBV5-1 and TRBJ1-3; D unresolved. Germline V CDR1 and CDR2: SGHRS, YFSETQ. This CDR3 contains 14 residues. In nucleotides, the CDR3 is TGTGCCAGCAGCCGAACCTTCACTGGAAACACCATATATTTT. Translating gives CASSRTFTGNTIYF. The full variable domain, completed using reference TRBV5-1 and TRBJ1-3, is KAGVTQTPRYLIKTRGQQVTLSCSPISGHRSVSWYQQTPGQGLQFLFEYFSETQRNKGNFPGRFSGRQFSNSRSEMNVSTLELGDSALYLCASSRTFTGNTIYFGEGSWLTVV.

This clonotype was counted ten times or more. The V and J genes are TRBV29-1 and TRBJ1-2, with a possible D match to TRBD1 (5 bases). The V end was cut by 7 bases, the J end by 6 bases, with 18 bases between. CDR3 length equals 13 residues. CDR1 is SQVTM and CDR2 is ANQGSEA in the germline V gene. The CDR3 DNA is TGCAGCGCTCGAGCGGGGACTGAAAATGGCTACACCTTC. Translating it yields CSARAGTENGYTF.

The V call is TRBV12-3 or TRBV12-4, the J call TRBJ1-1; D is unclear. There are 14 residues in the CDR3. V lost 6 bases and J lost 2, with 13 bases in between. The DNA of the CDR3 is TGTGCCAGCAGCTACCTGAATCCCAACACTGAAGCTTTCTTT. Translating gives CASSYLNPNTEAFF.

This clonotype was seen a few times. V gene TRBV2 combines with J gene TRBJ2-5; 10 bases are a match to TRBD1. The length of the CDR3 is 15 residues. Looked up from germline, CDR1 is SNHLY and CDR2 is FYNNEI. The V gene end was trimmed by 5 bases and the J gene end by 4 bases; junction bases not matched to a gene: 7. The CDR3 reads CASSTTGGLRETQYF. In DNA form, the CDR3 reads TGTGCCAGCAGTACGACAGGGGGCCTACGAGAGACCCAGTACTTC.

The genes are TRBV6-5 and TRBJ2-2, with 13 positions matching TRBD2. CDR1 is MNHEY, CDR2 SVGAGI, per germline. CDR3 size: 16 residues. Trimming cost V 6 bases and J 3 bases; bases outside gene matches: 4. The CDR3 nucleotides read TGTGCCAGCAGGGGACTAGCGGGGTCCCACACCGGGGAGCTGTTTTTT. Encoded protein: CASRGLAGSHTGELFF.

The chain links TRBV7-2 to TRBJ2-2; D ambiguous. Germline V lookup: CDR1 SGHTA, CDR2 FQGNSA. CDR3 length: 17 amino acids. The germline V and J ends were trimmed by 5 bases and 3 bases, with 19 bases remaining between them. The CDR3 sequence: CASSQVGSRTHTGELFF. CDR3 sequence (DNA): TGTGCCAGCAGCCAAGTGGGTTCGAGGACCCACACCGGGGAGCTGTTTTTT.

The rearrangement uses TRBV7-2 and TRBJ2-2; tentatively, D is TRBD1 (6 bases). Trimming left V 2 bases short and J 7 bases short, with 14 bases between. The CDR3 has 15 amino acids. CDR1 SGHTA and CDR2 FQGNSA come from the germline V gene. CDR3 DNA sequence: TGTGCCAGCAGCTTAACAGGGCTAGATGGCGGGGAGCTGTTTTTT. Its protein is CASSLTGLDGGELFF.

The V call is TRBV12-3 or TRBV12-4, the J call TRBJ1-3; D is ambiguous. The CDR3 consists of 14 residues. Trimming shortened V by 5 bases and J by 6 bases, and 14 bases separated the two germline ends. CDR3 amino acids: CASSQNTYINTIYF. CDR3 sequence (DNA): TGTGCCAGCAGTCAAAACACTTACATAAACACCATATATTTT.

This clonotype has a handful of counts. The gene calls are TRBV12-3 or TRBV12-4 and TRBJ1-1; D call uncertain. The CDR3 length is 12 residues. Trimming pared 4 bases from V and 10 bases from J, leaving 13 bases between. As DNA, the CDR3 is TGTGCCAGCAGTTCACAGTCCAACGGAGCTTTCTTT. It encodes CASSSQSNGAFF.

The rearrangement joins TRBV6-2 or TRBV6-3 to TRBJ2-5; possible D gene TRBD1, 5 bases. The CDR3 loop spans 16 amino acids. Germline-derived CDR1 and CDR2 are MNHEY and SVGEGT. V lost 2 bases, J lost 2 bases, and 15 bases lay in between. The CDR3 here is CASSYRTVGPQETQYF. CDR3 coding DNA: TGTGCCAGCAGTTACAGGACGGTGGGGCCTCAAGAGACCCAGTACTTC.

This clonotype was seen ten or more times. The rearrangement links TRBV10-3 to TRBJ2-5; D not resolved. Germline loops: CDR1 ENHRY, CDR2 SYGVKD. The CDR3 consists of 14 residues. Trimming removed 2 bases from V and 4 bases from J, with 11 bases in between. The CDR3 loop reads CAISEALMGETQYF. DNA for the CDR3: TGTGCCATCAGTGAGGCCCTCATGGGAGAGACCCAGTACTTC.

This clonotype was found many times. The rearrangement uses TRBV24-1 and TRBJ2-5; D might be TRBD1 (6 bases). CDR1 is KGHDR and CDR2 is SFDVKD in the germline V gene. This CDR3 region has 14 residues. With 1 base removed from V and 2 bases from J, the gap between germline ends came to 7 bases. The CDR3 DNA sequence: TGTGCCACCAGTGATTTTCAGGGGCAAGAGACCCAGTACTTC. Translated, it gives CATSDFQGQETQYF.

V is TRBV18 and J is TRBJ1-1, with D unclear. CDR1 and CDR2 (germline): KGHSH, LQKENI. Trimming removed 1 base at V and 5 bases at J, with 17 bases between. This CDR3 spans 16 amino acids. Written as DNA, the CDR3 is TGTGCCAGCTCACCACGTAGATCTTCTGGGGATACTGAAGCTTTCTTT. This codes for CASSPRRSSGDTEAFF.

This clonotype was picked up many times. The genes are TRBV9 and TRBJ2-5; D not certain. The CDR3 extends over 11 amino acids. The V and J ends lost 3 bases and 13 bases respectively, with 13 bases between them. Germline V gene data show CDR1 as SGDLS and CDR2 as YYNGEE. CDR3 region: CASSALYGGYF. The DNA of the CDR3 is TGTGCCAGCAGCGCCCTCTACGGCGGGTACTTC.

Comment on this clonotype: A read error may be the cause here, since a much bigger clone is one base away. The genes are TRBV2 and TRBJ2-2; perhaps D is TRBD1 or TRBD2 (5 bases each). The CDR3 is made up of 14 amino acids. Germline CDR1 and CDR2: SNHLY and FYNNEI. The CDR3 coding sequence is TGTGCCAGCAGCGCTGAGGGGTACACCGGGGAGCTGCTTTTT. Its protein is CASSAEGYTGELLF.

Remarks on this clonotype: A read error may produce the germline difference seen at one junction end. The chain recombines TRBV15 with TRBJ1-5; TRBD1 agrees at 8 bases. The CDR3 is 18 amino acids. Germline V gene data show CDR1 as LNHNV and CDR2 as YYDKDF (reference sequence). The CDR3 region has the DNA TGTGCCGCCAGCAGTTCGATCCAGGGGGCCTGGAGCAATCAGCCCCAGCATTTT. Protein: CAASSSIQGAWSNQPQHF. Using reference TRBV15 and TRBJ1-5 for the parts outside the CDR3, the full variable domain is DAMVIQNPRYQVTQFGKPVTLSCSQTLNHNVMYWYQQKSSQAPKLLFHYYDKDFNNEADTPDNFQSRRPNTSFCFLDIRSPGLGDTAMYLCAASSSIQGAWSNQPQHFGDGTRLSIL.

This clonotype was picked up a small number of times. The CDR3 is CASSVLRKETQYF. The CDR3 coding sequence is TGTGCCAGCAGTGTATTAAGAAAAGAGACCCAGTACTTC. The chain carries TRBV2 and TRBJ2-5, with unresolved D. The V and J ends lost 4 bases and 3 bases respectively, with 9 bases between them. CDR1 and CDR2 from the germline V gene are SNHLY and FYNNEI. This CDR3 is 13 amino acids long. The full variable domain, with the rest looked up from reference TRBV2 and TRBJ2-5, is EPEVTQTPSHQVTQMGQEVILRCVPISNHLYFYWYRQILGQKVEFLVSFYNNEISEKSEIFDDQFSVERPDGSNFTLKIRSTKLEDSAMYFCASSVLRKETQYFGPGTRLLVL.

This clonotype was counted at least ten times. The rearrangement uses TRBV7-9 and TRBJ2-7, with TRBD1 matching 8 bases. CDR1 is SEHNR and CDR2 is FQNEAQ in the germline V gene (reference sequence). After removal of 4 bases from V and 4 bases from J, the junction contained 6 bases not matched to a gene. The CDR3 runs to 14 residues. CDR3 residues: CASSSGTGLYEQYF. The CDR3 DNA sequence: TGTGCCAGCAGCTCCGGGACAGGCTTGTACGAGCAGTACTTC.

This sequence joins TRBV12-3 or TRBV12-4 and TRBJ2-7; D may match TRBD1 or TRBD2 (5 bases each). This CDR3 region has 15 residues. V was pared by 6 bases and J by 3 bases, with 18 bases between. The CDR3 coding sequence is TGTGCCAGCAGACTCCGGGGCAGGACCCACTACGAGCAGTACTTC. This gives the protein CASRLRGRTHYEQYF.

With regard to this clonotype: This may be a read error: a much more frequent sequence differs by one nucleotide. The CDR3 does not close with the conserved phenylalanine or tryptophan, likely indicating a read error. CDR3 residues: CASSFVAANSPLHL. The CDR3 DNA is TGTGCCAGCAGCTTCGTGGCGGCTAATTCACCCCTCCACCTT. The J gene is TRBJ1-6, the V gene TRBV7-3, with D unclear. V shed 3 bases and J shed 6 bases, with 9 bases lying between them. There are 14 residues in the CDR3. Germline V lookup: CDR1 SGHTA, CDR2 FQGTGA.

V is TRBV7-2 and J is TRBJ1-3, with D uncertain. V lost 7 bases and J lost 6, with 13 bases in between. The CDR3 spans 13 residues. The germline gives CDR1 SGHTA, CDR2 FQGNSA. The CDR3 region has the DNA TGTGCCAGCACCAACCGACACTTAAACACCATATATTTT. It is translated as CASTNRHLNTIYF.

This clonotype has ten or more counts. The CDR3 loop is CSARDRPSRRSNTEAFF. In DNA, the CDR3 is TGCAGTGCTAGAGATAGGCCCTCGCGGAGGTCTAACACTGAAGCTTTCTTT. This sequence joins TRBV20-1 and TRBJ1-1, with D uncertain. The CDR3 sequence is 17 residues long. The germline V gene encodes CDR1 DFQATT and CDR2 SNEGSKA (reference sequence). The V end was cut by 0 bases, the J end by 2 bases, with 19 bases between.

This clonotype has ten or more counts. The rearrangement joins TRBV7-3 to TRBJ2-7; a weak D match, TRBD2 (5 bases). Germline-derived CDR1 and CDR2 are SGHTA and FQGTGA. CDR3 length equals 15 residues. Trimming pared 5 bases from V and 1 base from J, leaving 15 bases between. The CDR3: CASSPGWAGSYEQYF. In DNA, the CDR3 is TGTGCCAGCAGCCCGGGGTGGGCCGGATCCTACGAGCAGTACTTC.

This chain uses TRBV20-1 with TRBJ1-5, with 9 bases aligning to TRBD1. V lost 1 base, J lost 1 base, and 8 bases stayed unmatched. CDR3 length equals 17 residues. Germline V lookup: CDR1 DFQATT, CDR2 SNEGSKA (reference sequence). CDR3 DNA sequence: TGCAGTGCTAGAGGTTGGACAGGGGACGAGAGCAATCAGCCCCAGCATTTT. It yields the protein CSARGWTGDESNQPQHF.